This is a list of T cell receptor beta chains from one sample in a study of cytomegalovirus exposure and HLA in healthy donors. Sequencing used immunoSEQ multiplex PCR; TCRdb keeps in-frame clones, though not all of them. The sample includes some 200,000 clones, 75% to 90% of them seen just once. Sequencing was carried out using PBMCs. Receptors originate from a woman aged 45-65 years in good health and CMV-seropositive. CDR3s include the opening cysteine and the closing phenylalanine or tryptophan.

v_gene | CDR3aa
TRBV4-3 | CASSQDLPGGGYTF
TRBV6-6 | CASSAPGQKNTEAFF
TRBV5-1 | CASSSTLGDYGYTF
TRBV27 | CASSLPAGGLDTQYF
TRBV29-1 | CSVESQGGTEAFF
TRBV5-1 | CASSLGTSGSGNEQFF
TRBV23-1 | CASIPGWPGELFF
TRBV19 | CASSTAGVFNYGYTF
TRBV18 | CASSGGGQGGTEAFF
TRBV27 | CASSLRTELAKNSQYF
TRBV28 | CASNNLNYGYTF
TRBV11-2 | CASTTGTGLSYEQYF
TRBV5-1 | CASSLADRVGGYTF
TRBV6-5 | CASSYSGATSTDTQYF
TRBV6-1 | CATSVYRTNYGYTF
TRBV4-3 | CASSPTGSLKEETQYF
TRBV6-1 | CASSVKRQETQYF
TRBV7-9 | CASTLKDFSTDTQYF
TRBV29-1 | CSVDRGLNTEAFF
TRBV7-2 | CASSLAPGSYNEQFF
TRBV4-2 | CASSLDTPSGEQYF
TRBV2 | CASSSPSGGSYNSPLHF
TRBV9 | CASSVLGQYNEQFF
TRBV2 | CASSERARGTDGRPQHF
TRBV11-3 | CASSLSRESYNEQFF
TRBV6-6 | CASTRTGTSQPQHF
TRBV6-5 | CASSRGRTDTQYF
TRBV5-5 | CASSLGGGRAAETQYF
TRBV9 | CASSVAGGGARWDEQFF
TRBV6-5 | CASSYSIGGYTEAFF
TRBV28 | CASSTPGQGSHEQYF
TRBV6-5 | CASSPSGTSGEQYF
TRBV5-6 | CASSFPDRDTGELFF
TRBV10-3 | CAISDRGREGPGELFF
TRBV5-4 | CASSSTAYNEQFF
TRBV25-1 | CASSDEGVQYF
TRBV11-2 | CASSPGTAGNTIYF
TRBV15 | CATSRDTGGKSEQYF
TRBV19 | CASSTPDRGEGQPQHF
TRBV21-1 | CARAGGDWYGYTF
TRBV10-1 | CASSREGWTDTQYF
TRBV7-9 | CSSSHPEGGVFGTEAFF
TRBV21-1 | CANNRQGSEKLFF
TRBV28 | CASSLRQNNSPLHF
TRBV9 | CAGSTGSGNEQFF
TRBV6-6 | CASSYVSTGTGELFF
TRBV25-1 | CASSESDISPYEQYF